The present entry profiles one T cell receptor beta chain with its context. Germline V gene sequence: CDR1 MNHEY, CDR2 SMNVEV (reference sequence). This CDR3 contains 15 residues. The germline V and J ends were trimmed by 3 bases and 2 bases, with 13 bases remaining between them. This specimen belongs to a study of blood T cell repertoires in COVID-19. Sequenced by immunoSEQ multiplex PCR; TCRdb stores in-frame clones only, minus some. Among 150,000 to 200,000 clones listed, around 87% were seen once. The V call is TRBV27, the J call TRBJ1-2; no clear D. The receptor's source is a woman aged 50 to 60 who had recovered from COVID-19. The sample taken for sequencing was PBMCs or T cells enriched from blood (not recorded which). CDR3 DNA sequence: TGTGCCAGCAGTTTCGCCTTCTCTCGGAACTATGGCTACACCTTC. Amino acids: CASSFAFSRNYGYTF.